This T cell receptor (beta chain) stems from a study of OX40 agonist ivuxolimab in advanced cancers. Overall study: Partial responses were achieved by three patients, one with hepatocellular carcinoma and two with cutaneous melanoma. Study-wide points: Certain nonresponders additionally had low normalized T-cell clonal expansion.

About this clone: As yet, its antigen is unknown.

Produced via immunoSEQ multiplex PCR; TCRdb's table is partial and in-frame only. The table lists about 22,000 clones, 80% to 90% of them singletons, with roughly 30% in the top ten. The CDR3 totals 16 residues. Germline CDR1 SGHDN, CDR2 FVKESK. The V end was cut by 3 bases, the J end by 3 bases, with 15 bases between. This chain joins TRBV14 and TRBJ2-1; TRBD1 is a possible D gene (5 bases). This TCR was recovered from an adult with an advanced solid tumor such as melanoma, head and neck, liver or kidney cancer. The specimen was CD4+ or CD8+ T cells sorted from blood, collected in a trial of the OX40 agonist ivuxolimab. CDR3 in amino acids: CASSQGFDSFYNEQFF. CDR3 bases: TGTGCCAGCAGCCAGGGGTTCGACAGTTTCTACAATGAGCAGTTCTTC.